Listed here are 23 T cell receptor beta chains from one sample, sequenced in a study of radiation and T cells in renal cell carcinoma. Stated time point: blood 4 weeks post-SBRT, at nephrectomy. Documented treatment: 15 Gy SBRT to primary tumor, nephrectomy 4 weeks later. The protocol was immunoSEQ multiplex PCR, while the TCRdb copy is restricted to in-frame clones and leaves out a portion. The table records approximately 170,000 clones, 88% of them present only once. The input for sequencing was blood, taken from a patient whose treatment included radiotherapy and nephrectomy. These receptors all come from a woman aged 45-65 years with renal cell carcinoma.

The V gene is TRBV5-1, the J gene TRBJ2-3, with a possible D match to TRBD2 (6 bases). With 4 bases removed from V and 3 bases from J, the gap between germline ends came to 15 bases. The CDR3 loop spans 15 amino acids. Germline CDR1 reads SGHRS; CDR2 reads YFSETQ. CDR3 amino acids: CASSLLAAETDTQYF. The CDR3 nucleotides are TGCGCCAGCAGCCTCTTAGCGGCCGAAACAGATACGCAGTATTTT.

This chain links TRBV5-1 with TRBJ1-4, with D possibly TRBD1 on 5 matching bases. Trimming removed 2 bases from V and 0 bases from J, with 14 bases in between. The CDR3 consists of 17 residues. Germline-derived CDR1 and CDR2 are SGHRS and YFSETQ. The CDR3 nucleotides are TGCGCCAGCAGCTTACAAGGGCGGGGGGCAACTAATGAAAAACTGTTTTTT. This sequence encodes CASSLQGRGATNEKLFF. Full variable domain (missing parts from reference TRBV5-1 and TRBJ1-4): KAGVTQTPRYLIKTRGQQVTLSCSPISGHRSVSWYQQTPGQGLQFLFEYFSETQRNKGNFPGRFSGRQFSNSRSEMNVSTLELGDSALYLCASSLQGRGATNEKLFFGSGTQLSVL.

The CDR3 nucleotides read TGTGCCAGCAGCTTGGTTGGACAGGGGAACACTGAAGCTTTCTTT. Translation gives CASSLVGQGNTEAFF. The rearrangement links TRBV5-4 to TRBJ1-1; 8 nucleotides align to TRBD1. V shed 0 bases, J shed 1 base, and the junction held 2 bases outside the gene matches. The length of the CDR3 is 15 residues. Germline V CDR1 and CDR2: SGHNT, YYREEE (reference sequence).

This clone was counted once. At one boundary the junction diverges from the germline segment, which might be a read error. V is TRBV5-3 and J is TRBJ1-6; the D gene is possibly TRBD1 (5 bases). TRBV5-3 counts as an open reading frame of uncertain function. The CDR3 length is 12 residues. The CDR3 bases are TGTGCCAGAAGCTTGGGCAGGGCATCAAATAACTTT. Amino acid sequence: CARSLGRASNNF.

The chain joins TRBV14 to TRBJ2-3; 13 bases agree with TRBD2. V trimming: 4 bases; J trimming: 6 bases; junction bases outside the gene matches: 4. The germline gives CDR1 SGHDN, CDR2 FVKESK. This CDR3 is built from 15 residues. This CDR3 reads CASSPLAGGLDTQYF. CDR3 sequence (DNA): TGTGCCAGCAGCCCACTAGCGGGGGGGCTCGATACGCAGTATTTT.

The rearrangement links TRBV6-1 to TRBJ2-5; weak D call: TRBD2 (6 bases). CDR3 length equals 15 residues. CDR1 MNHNS and CDR2 SASEGT come from the germline V gene. The germline V and J ends were trimmed by 3 bases and 5 bases, with 16 bases remaining between them. CDR3 sequence: CASSDQGLPRETQYF. As DNA, the CDR3 is TGTGCCAGCAGTGACCAGGGACTCCCCCGGGAGACCCAGTACTTC.

This chain uses TRBV6-5 with TRBJ2-7; 8 nucleotides agree with TRBD1. Germline-derived CDR1 and CDR2 are MNHEY and SVGAGI. The length of the CDR3 is 15 residues. Losses at the gene ends were 6 bases for V and 2 bases for J; bases not matched to a gene: 9. Written as DNA, the CDR3 is TGTGCCAGCAGGCCACTCGGACAGGGACCCTACGAGCAGTACTTC. This gives the protein CASRPLGQGPYEQYF.

The genes are TRBV6-1 and TRBJ2-1; 9 positions agree with TRBD2. The CDR3 runs 17 residues. The germline V gene has CDR1 MNHNS and CDR2 SASEGT. Trimming at V came to 2 bases and at J to 5 bases, leaving 10 bases not matched to a gene. CDR3 loop: CASSESWSGGGDNEQFF. DNA for the CDR3: TGTGCCAGCAGTGAAAGTTGGTCTGGCGGGGGGGACAATGAGCAGTTCTTC.

The J gene is TRBJ2-5, the V gene TRBV6-6; D gene unclear. Between the trimmed V and J ends, which lost 2 bases and 5 bases, there was a span of 3 bases. The germline V gene has CDR1 MNHNY and CDR2 SVGAGI (reference sequence). The CDR3 has 11 amino acids. This CDR3 is CASSYGETQYF. The CDR3 DNA reads TGTGCCAGCAGTTACGGTGAGACCCAGTACTTC.

Only one count was recorded for this clone. The rearrangement joins TRBV15 to TRBJ1-2; D may be TRBD1 (5 bases). CDR1 and CDR2 (germline): LNHNV, YYDKDF (reference sequence). The CDR3 extends over 16 amino acids. The germline V and J ends were trimmed by 0 bases and 1 base, with 12 bases remaining between them. The CDR3 DNA reads TGTGCCACCAGCAGAGATTTGGGGGGAAGTAACTATGGCTACACCTTC. It encodes CATSRDLGGSNYGYTF.

J is TRBJ2-5 and V is TRBV7-2, with a weak D call TRBD1 (5 bases). The V gene's germline CDR1 is SGHTA and CDR2 FQGNSA. The CDR3 is 12 amino acids. V shed 5 bases and J shed 6 bases, with 10 bases lying between them. CDR3 nucleotide sequence: TGTGCCAGCAGCCAGGACACGAAGACCCAGTACTTC. This sequence encodes CASSQDTKTQYF. The whole variable domain, remainder taken from reference TRBV7-2 and TRBJ2-5, is GAGVSQSPSNKVTEKGKDVELRCDPISGHTALYWYRQSLGQGLEFLIYFQGNSAPDKSGLPSDRFSAERTGGSVSTLTIQRTQQEDSAVYLCASSQDTKTQYFGPGTRLLVL.

The V gene is TRBV5-1, the J gene TRBJ2-5, with D uncertain. Germline V CDR1 and CDR2: SGHRS, YFSETQ. Trimming left V 4 bases short and J 1 base short, with 14 bases between. This CDR3 contains 15 residues. The CDR3 sequence: CASSRYSGGQETQYF. CDR3 nucleotides: TGCGCCAGCAGCCGATATTCGGGCGGCCAAGAGACCCAGTACTTC. The full variable domain, completed using reference TRBV5-1 and TRBJ2-5, is KAGVTQTPRYLIKTRGQQVTLSCSPISGHRSVSWYQQTPGQGLQFLFEYFSETQRNKGNFPGRFSGRQFSNSRSEMNVSTLELGDSALYLCASSRYSGGQETQYFGPGTRLLVL.

In this sample, this clone turned up a few times. The gene calls are TRBV15 and TRBJ1-1, with D perhaps matching TRBD1 (6 bases). CDR3 length equals 13 residues. The germline V and J ends were trimmed by 1 base and 6 bases, with 9 bases remaining between them. The V gene's germline CDR1 is LNHNV and CDR2 YYDKDF (reference sequence). The CDR3 DNA is TGTGCCACCAGCAGAGGACAGGCTTCTGAAGCTTTCTTT. Protein product: CATSRGQASEAFF.

This clone was recorded only once. The V gene is TRBV6-1, the J gene TRBJ1-2, with TRBD1 matching 8 bases. V gave up 3 bases and J gave up 7 bases; unmatched junction bases: 4. Germline V gives CDR1 MNHNS, CDR2 SASEGT. The CDR3 has 13 amino acids. This CDR3 reads CASSDRQGAGYTF. CDR3 coding DNA: TGTGCCAGCAGTGATCGGCAGGGGGCTGGCTACACCTTC.

This clone showed up just once. J is TRBJ1-1 and V is TRBV11-2; D is unclear. This CDR3 has 14 residues. V was shortened by 0 bases and J by 1 base, with 6 bases between the two germline ends. Germline V lookup: CDR1 SGHAT, CDR2 FQNNGV. CDR3 in DNA: TGTGCCAGCAGCTTAGATACGGCGAACACTGAAGCTTTCTTT. Translated: CASSLDTANTEAFF. Full variable domain (remainder filled in from reference TRBV11-2 and TRBJ1-1): EAGVAQSPRYKIIEKRQSVAFWCNPISGHATLYWYQQILGQGPKLLIQFQNNGVVDDSQLPKDRFSAERLKGVDSTLKIQPAKLEDSAVYLCASSLDTANTEAFFGQGTRLTVV.

This clone was detected only a few times. V and J are TRBV6-6 and TRBJ1-2, with 8 bases matching TRBD1. Germline values: CDR1 MNHNY, CDR2 SVGAGI (reference sequence). The CDR3 extends over 15 amino acids. V trimming: 6 bases; J trimming: 6 bases; junction bases outside the gene matches: 12. This CDR3 reads CASRSQGAAQDGYTF. The CDR3 DNA reads as TGTGCCAGCAGATCTCAGGGGGCGGCTCAGGATGGCTACACCTTC.

This rearrangement joins TRBV2 to TRBJ2-7; 10 positions agree with TRBD2. CDR1 and CDR2 from the germline V gene are SNHLY and FYNNEI. With 2 bases clipped from V and 9 bases from J, the junction kept 7 bases outside the gene matches. There are 14 residues in the CDR3. DNA of the CDR3: TGTGCCAGCAGTGAACTAGCGGGGGCCCTTAGGCAGTACTTC. Residues: CASSELAGALRQYF.

This clone is a singleton in its sample. This chain links TRBV25-1 with TRBJ2-7, with 8 bases that match TRBD1. CDR1 is MGHDK, CDR2 SYGVNS, per germline. V lost 3 bases to trimming and J lost 5 bases; unmatched junction nucleotides: 3. There are 13 residues in the CDR3. CDR3 bases: TGTGCCAGCAGTGACAGGGGGCCCAACGAGCAGTACTTC. Amino acids: CASSDRGPNEQYF.

This chain uses TRBV18 with TRBJ2-7; D gene uncertain. Germline CDR1 and CDR2: KGHSH and LQKENI. V was clipped by 5 bases and J by 1 base, with 9 bases between them. This CDR3 spans 13 amino acids. The CDR3 DNA reads TGTGCCAGCTCAAAAGACACTTCCTACGAGCAGTACTTC. It is translated as CASSKDTSYEQYF.

This clone was observed a single time. The chain joins TRBV19 to TRBJ2-2, with D hard to call. Germline V CDR1 and CDR2: LNHDA, SQIVND (reference sequence). There are 12 residues in the CDR3. Trimming took 10 bases from V and 5 from J, leaving 11 bases between them. The CDR3 reads CATRKETGELFF. The CDR3 nucleotides are TGTGCCACTCGCAAGGAAACCGGGGAGCTGTTTTTT.

The chain carries TRBV4-3 and TRBJ2-7; D is uncertain. Germline lookup yields CDR1 LGHNA and CDR2 YSLEER. The CDR3 extends over 15 amino acids. V shed 0 bases and J shed 2 bases, with 11 bases lying between them. The CDR3 DNA reads as TGCGCCAGCAGCCAAGATTACCCGGAAGCCTACGAGCAGTACTTC. Protein sequence: CASSQDYPEAYEQYF.

This clone was recorded once. This sequence joins TRBV6-1 and TRBJ1-5; 7 bases align to TRBD1. V lost 5 bases, J lost 7 bases, and 5 bases stayed unmatched. The length of the CDR3 is 13 residues. Per germline, CDR1 MNHNS and CDR2 SASEGT. The CDR3 sequence: CASSQDRDQPQHF. The CDR3 bases are TGTGCCAGCAGTCAAGACAGGGACCAGCCCCAGCATTTT.

The chain employs TRBV4-1 and TRBJ2-1; the D call may be TRBD1 or TRBD2 (5 bases each). Between the trimmed V and J ends, which lost 3 bases and 5 bases, there was a span of 8 bases. There are 13 residues in the CDR3. Germline loops: CDR1 MGHRA, CDR2 YSYEKL. CDR3 in DNA: TGCGCCAGCAGCCAGGGACCCAACAATGAGCAGTTCTTC. The encoded protein is CASSQGPNNEQFF.